This T cell receptor (beta chain) originates from a study of cytomegalovirus exposure and HLA in healthy donors. Notes on the study in general: Some TCR beta chains (164 of them) were listed as cytomegalovirus-associated. CMV antigen specificity of a few CMV-associated chains was confirmed in vitro. The study found most TCR sequences rare, yet found some public TCRs in many donors.

CDR1 is SQVTM and CDR2 is ANQGSEA in the germline V gene. V gave up 1 base and J gave up 8 bases, with 17 bases separating them. The CDR3 loop spans 14 amino acids. Concerning this clone: Its antigen is still unknown.

While the first cohort had several hundred subjects, the donors belonged to the separate validation cohort of 100 to 150 subjects. The repertoire was sequenced with immunoSEQ multiplex PCR; TCRdb's copy has only in-frame clones and lacks some. Of roughly 49,000 clones in the sample, over 85% were seen once. This rearrangement joins TRBV29-1 to TRBJ2-5; a possible D gene is TRBD1 (5 bases). The sequencing input was PBMCs. This sequence was found in a woman younger than 35 in good health and CMV-seropositive. CDR3 region: CSVEGLGQGSTQYF. CDR3 DNA: TGCAGCGTTGAAGGGTTGGGGCAGGGCAGCACCCAGTACTTC.